Sequencing of this T cell receptor (beta chain) was carried out in a study of OX40 agonist ivuxolimab in advanced cancers. Here immunoSEQ multiplex PCR was the method, and the copy in TCRdb shows in-frame clones only, minus some. Here the sample spans roughly 80,000 clones, around 87% being singletons. If patients had autoimmune disease history or systemic immunosuppression, they were excluded. This clone was seen once. The CDR3 runs 15 residues. Trimming took off 7 bases at V and 1 base at J, with 16 bases between the two ends. Germline V gives CDR1 MDHEN, CDR2 SYDVKM. The sample in question was CD4+ or CD8+ T cells sorted from blood, obtained in a trial of the OX40 agonist ivuxolimab. V usage is TRBV28 and J usage is TRBJ1-1; unclear D gene. The receptor was derived from an adult with an advanced solid tumor such as melanoma, head and neck, liver or kidney cancer. CDR3 amino acids: CASISGYLRNTEAFF. The DNA for the CDR3 is TGTGCCAGCATTTCGGGATATCTAAGGAACACTGAAGCTTTCTTT.